This TCR beta chain was captured in a study of T cell repertoires in cytomegalovirus infection. Study-level information: Public TCR beta signature analysis indicated the presence of both CMV infection and matching HLA type. Findings and limits, study-wide: Identification of carriers of CMV plus the relevant HLA was performed using cumulative public TCR beta family frequency. CMV-specific TCR beta clonotypes restricted by HLA-C dominated the ex vivo response.

In the case of this clonotype: Its antigen is as yet unknown.

V shed 1 base and J shed 7 bases, with 18 bases lying between them. Germline-derived CDR1 and CDR2 are SGHDT and YYEEEE. CDR3 length: 15 amino acids. TCRdb re-analysed the reads in MiXCR, keeping a single row per CDR3 protein. The sample lists about 250,000 distinct CDR3 sequences, 9% to 15% seen once, with 1.5% to 2% in the top ten. The specimen sequenced was PBMCs. This TCR came from a human donor in good health (CMV status not recorded). Some clones in this sample may be carry-over from other donors' samples. V gene TRBV5-6 combines with J gene TRBJ2-7; weak D call: TRBD2 (6 bases). The CDR3 protein is CASSLRGGRQGEQYF. The CDR3 bases are TGTGCCAGCAGCTTGAGAGGAGGGAGACAAGGGGAGCAGTACTTC.